The clone carrying this T cell receptor beta chain was counted many times. The antigen is undetermined. The entry originates in a study of T cells in Graves' hyperthyroidism and ophthalmopathy. About the study: The initial diagnosis was the point when peripheral blood was collected, ahead of any treatment.

The CDR3 is 16 amino acids. V was clipped by 5 bases and J by 1 base, with 15 bases between them. Germline V gene lookup returns CDR1 MNHEY and CDR2 SVGEGT. Each ophthalmopathy patient scored at least 3 on the Clinical Activity Score and at least 4 on NOSPECS grade, with duration under 3 months. Uncontrolled infection, other autoimmune disease, pregnancy or lactation disqualified patients from enrolment. Amplified TCR beta CDR3 regions derived from RNA transcripts. First-round RT-PCR targeting the TCR CDR3 was performed with the HTBI primer set. TCRdb processed the multiplex PCR reads anew with MiXCR; each CDR3 protein has one entry. The top ten hold approximately 19% of the sample, which has under 400,000 distinct CDR3 sequences, around 15% seen once. Findings of the study overall: In validation, the model predicted ophthalmopathy. These predictions came a median around 5.9 months before onset.

This chain uses TRBV6-2 or TRBV6-3 with TRBJ1-5; a weak D match, TRBD1 (5 bases). Sequencing was performed on blood. This clonotype was sampled from a woman in her sixties or seventies with Graves' ophthalmopathy. DNA of the CDR3: TGTGCCAGCAGTACTAAGGGGTTGGTGAGCAATCAGCCCCAGCATTTT. Translating gives CASSTKGLVSNQPQHF.